Listed below are T cell receptor beta chains from one sample, sequenced in a study of metastatic and nonmetastatic thyroid tumors. TCRdb reanalyzed the PCR reads via MiXCR. The data hold roughly 71,000 clones, with roughly 18% observed a single time. Sequenced sample: blood. These receptors were taken from a female donor with papillary thyroid cancer or a benign thyroid nodule (not recorded which). Some clones in this sample may be carry-over from other donors' samples. CDR3s include the opening cysteine and the closing phenylalanine or tryptophan. Fields, in order: D gene, V gene, clone size, J gene, CDR3 protein, CDR3 DNA. D genes are given only for firm matches. Not all rows give a size; the values are once, few, many and, for expanded clones, a class.

-	TRBV9	-	TRBJ2-7	CASSEGSGVYEQYF	TGTGCCAGCAGCGAAGGATCCGGCGTTTACGAGCAGTACTTC
TRBD1	TRBV15	many	TRBJ1-4	CATSREQGVGEKLFF	TGTGCCACCAGCAGAGAACAGGGGGTTGGGGAAAAACTGTTTTTT
-	TRBV4-1	many	TRBJ1-4	CASSPPLYRSGLKLFF	TGCGCCAGCAGCCCACCGCTCTACAGGTCAGGGTTGAAACTGTTTTTT
TRBD2	TRBV2	many	TRBJ2-7	CASSRLAGTYEQYF	TGTGCCAGCAGTCGTCTAGCGGGGACCTACGAGCAGTACTTC
TRBD1	TRBV27	many	TRBJ2-5	CASTSLTGGNQETQYF	TGTGCCAGCACCTCTTTGACAGGGGGCAATCAGGAGACCCAGTACTTC
-	TRBV18	-	TRBJ2-7	CASSSQQASYEQYF	TGTGCCAGCTCATCCCAACAGGCCTCCTACGAGCAGTACTTC
-	TRBV12-3/TRBV12-4	-	TRBJ2-7	CASSSRGEQYF	TGTGCCAGCAGTTCTCGGGGCGAGCAGTACTTC
-	TRBV3-1	-	TRBJ2-7	CASSPKGSYEQYF	TGTGCCAGCAGCCCCAAAGGGAGCTACGAGCAGTACTTC
-	TRBV7-9	many	TRBJ2-7	CASSSKGEQYF	TGTGCCAGCAGCTCAAAAGGAGAGCAGTACTTC
TRBD2	TRBV28	medium-sized	TRBJ2-7	CASSLSGPTYEQYF	TGTGCCAGCAGCCTTAGCGGGCCCACCTACGAGCAGTACTTC
TRBD2	TRBV30	many	TRBJ2-7	CAWSDPWTSGTYEQYF	TGTGCCTGGAGTGACCCCTGGACTAGCGGCACCTACGAGCAGTACTTC
-	TRBV18	few	TRBJ2-7	CASSPRPGSDYEQYF	TGTGCCAGCTCACCACGGCCAGGGAGTGACTACGAGCAGTACTTC
TRBD1	TRBV20-1	many	TRBJ1-1	CSAAAGGDTEAFF	TGCAGTGCTGCGGCAGGGGGGGACACTGAAGCTTTCTTT
-	TRBV2	many	TRBJ2-5	CASSEATLGWAGVQETQYF	TGTGCCAGCAGTGAAGCGACCTTGGGATGGGCCGGAGTTCAAGAGACCCAGTACTTC
-	TRBV27	many	TRBJ1-2	CASSLTRDGYGYTF	TGTGCCAGCAGTTTGACTCGGGACGGCTATGGCTACACCTTC
TRBD2	TRBV6-1	few	TRBJ2-2	CASSGLAGGPGELFF	TGTGCCAGCAGTGGACTAGCGGGAGGGCCCGGGGAGCTGTTTTTT
TRBD1	TRBV7-3	many	TRBJ1-5	CASSYDRGTAKPQHF	TGTGCCAGCAGCTACGACAGGGGGACTGCAAAGCCCCAGCATTTT
TRBD1	TRBV7-9	many	TRBJ1-1	CASSYRDRGYTEAFF	TGTGCCAGCAGCTACAGGGACAGGGGTTACACTGAAGCTTTCTTT
TRBD1	TRBV7-8	-	TRBJ1-2	CASSLRQGAIDGYTF	TGTGCCAGCAGCTTAAGACAGGGGGCGATAGATGGCTACACCTTC
TRBD2	TRBV10-2	many	TRBJ2-1	CASSESGSGSFDEQFF	TGCGCCAGCAGTGAGTCGGGTAGCGGGAGCTTCGATGAGCAGTTCTTC
TRBD2	TRBV12-3/TRBV12-4	many	TRBJ2-1	CASSLGSGSLNEQFF	TGTGCCAGCAGTTTAGGTAGCGGGAGTCTTAATGAGCAGTTCTTC
TRBD2	TRBV6-1	-	TRBJ2-3	CASSSYGLAGDSTDTQYF	TGTGCCAGCAGCTCCTATGGACTAGCGGGAGATAGCACAGATACGCAGTATTTT
-	TRBV19	few	TRBJ2-7	CASSIGDYYEQYF	TGTGCCAGTAGTATCGGGGATTACTACGAGCAGTACTTC
-	TRBV6-1	-	TRBJ1-6	CASRGIGTPLHF	TGTGCCAGCAGGGGAATTGGGACACCCCTCCACTTT
TRBD2	TRBV20-1	-	TRBJ2-1	CSAVPLAGDYNEQFF	TGCAGTGCTGTTCCTCTAGCGGGGGACTACAATGAGCAGTTCTTC
-	TRBV28	few	TRBJ1-2	CASSLPPPNWLNYGYTF	TGTGCCAGCAGTTTACCCCCACCAAACTGGCTTAACTATGGCTACACCTTC
TRBD2	TRBV3-1	many	TRBJ2-3	CASSQDGLAGVDTQYF	TGTGCCAGCAGCCAAGATGGACTAGCGGGAGTAGATACGCAGTATTTT
-	TRBV10-3	few	TRBJ1-3	CAIRTTGNTIYF	TGTGCCATCAGAACAACTGGAAACACCATATATTTT
-	TRBV2	many	TRBJ2-7	CASSKREFVHEQYF	TGTGCCAGCAGTAAACGGGAGTTCGTCCACGAGCAGTACTTC
TRBD1	TRBV6-1	-	TRBJ2-7	CASRRQGYEQYF	TGTGCCAGCAGAAGACAGGGATACGAGCAGTACTTC
-	TRBV12-5	many	TRBJ2-3	CASGLVVQPGHHTDTQYF	TGTGCTAGTGGTTTGGTGGTCCAGCCGGGACACCACACAGATACGCAGTATTTT
-	TRBV20-1	many	TRBJ2-5	CSARPVDVLGETQYF	TGCAGTGCTAGACCGGTCGACGTCTTGGGGGAGACCCAGTACTTC
-	TRBV13	many	TRBJ2-1	CASSYSGPWSSYNEQFF	TGTGCCAGCAGCTACTCGGGACCTTGGAGCTCCTACAATGAGCAGTTCTTC
-	TRBV20-1	-	TRBJ1-1	CSARYAQGCATEAFF	TGCAGTGCTAGATATGCACAGGGATGTGCCACTGAAGCTTTCTTT
-	TRBV5-1	-	TRBJ2-1	CASSFTGGRTNEQFF	TGCGCCAGCAGCTTTACCGGGGGGCGCACGAATGAGCAGTTCTTC
-	TRBV5-5	many	TRBJ1-6	CASSLGSPLHF	TGTGCCAGCAGCTTGGGCTCACCCCTCCACTTT
TRBD2	TRBV3-1	many	TRBJ2-3	CASSQDSGAPSTDTQYF	TGTGCCAGCAGCCAAGATAGCGGGGCCCCTAGCACAGATACGCAGTATTTT
-	TRBV18	many	TRBJ2-1	CASASNEQFF	TGTGCCAGCGCTTCCAATGAGCAGTTCTTC
-	TRBV20-1	-	TRBJ1-2	CSASRTGLSDYGYTF	TGCAGTGCTAGTCGCACAGGGTTGAGCGACTATGGCTACACCTTC
-	TRBV9	many	TRBJ2-1	CASSVAADLSHEQFF	TGTGCCAGCAGCGTAGCAGCGGATCTATCGCATGAGCAGTTCTTC